The text below deals with one T cell receptor beta chain. The antigen remains undetermined. V shed 7 bases and J shed 13 bases, with 23 bases lying between them. CDR1 is LNHDA, CDR2 SQIVND, per germline (reference sequence). The CDR3 is made up of 14 amino acids. Assembly of TCR beta libraries relied on iRepertoire HTBI primers together with Arm-PCR of CDR3 regions. TCRdb reprocessed the multiplex PCR reads via MiXCR and lists one record per CDR3 protein. The repertoire has hundreds of thousands of distinct CDR3 sequences, 15% to 17% of them found once; the top ten carry over 20%. Described time point: newly diagnosed GD, antithyroid drugs for less than 3 months. The TCR library was prepared using RNA isolated from PBMCs. The record originates from a study of regulatory T cells in long-lasting Graves disease. Points from the study as a whole: The study found persistent patients shared more public clonotypes (fewer than 3,000) than new patients (nearly 1,000).

Sequenced material: peripheral blood mononuclear cells (PBMCs), taken at new diagnosis, from a patient treated with antithyroid drugs. The genes are TRBV19 and TRBJ2-1; tentative D call: TRBD2 (5 bases). This TCR was recovered from a female donor with Graves disease. The CDR3 DNA sequence: TGTGCCAGTAAGTTGGACTCGTCCGCCCTACCCCAGTTCTTC. Translating it yields CASKLDSSALPQFF.